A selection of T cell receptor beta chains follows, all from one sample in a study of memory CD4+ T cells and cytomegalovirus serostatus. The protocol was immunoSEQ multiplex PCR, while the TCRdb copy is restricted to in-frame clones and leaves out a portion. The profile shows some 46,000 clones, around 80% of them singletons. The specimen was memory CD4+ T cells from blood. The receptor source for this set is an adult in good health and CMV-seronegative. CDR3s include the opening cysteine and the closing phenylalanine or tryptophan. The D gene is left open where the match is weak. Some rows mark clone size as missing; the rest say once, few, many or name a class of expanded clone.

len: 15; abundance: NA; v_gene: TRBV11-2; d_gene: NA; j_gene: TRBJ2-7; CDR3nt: TGTGCCAGCAGCTTAGATCCAGGCAGGGCTAGCGAGCAGTACTTC; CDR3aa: CASSLDPGRASEQYF
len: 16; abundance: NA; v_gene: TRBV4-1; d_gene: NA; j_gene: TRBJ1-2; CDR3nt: TGTGCCAGCAGCTTGGAATTGCAGGGACAAGACTATGGCTACACCTTC; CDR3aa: CASSLELQGQDYGYTF
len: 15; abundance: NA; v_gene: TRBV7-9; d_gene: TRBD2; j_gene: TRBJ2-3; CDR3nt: TGTGCCAGCAGCATTAGGGGACTATCCTCCACTACGCAGTATTTT; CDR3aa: CASSIRGLSSTTQYF
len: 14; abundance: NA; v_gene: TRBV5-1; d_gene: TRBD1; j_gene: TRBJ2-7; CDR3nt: TGCGCCAGCAGCTTGGTAGGGACAGCCTACGAGCAGTACTTC; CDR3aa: CASSLVGTAYEQYF
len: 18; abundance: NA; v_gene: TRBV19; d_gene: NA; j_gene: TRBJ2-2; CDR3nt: TGTGCCAGTAGTACGAACCCTGACATACAAAGGGGCACCGGGGAGCTGTTTTTT; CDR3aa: CASSTNPDIQRGTGELFF
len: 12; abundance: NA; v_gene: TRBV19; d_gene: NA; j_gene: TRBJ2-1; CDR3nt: TGTGCCAGTAGTATGGGGGACAATGAGCAGTTCTTC; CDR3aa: CASSMGDNEQFF
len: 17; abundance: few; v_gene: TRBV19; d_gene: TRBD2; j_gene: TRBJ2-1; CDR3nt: TGTGCCAGTAGAAGCGGTTGGACTAGCGGGGCATACAATGAGCAGTTCTTC; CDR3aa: CASRSGWTSGAYNEQFF
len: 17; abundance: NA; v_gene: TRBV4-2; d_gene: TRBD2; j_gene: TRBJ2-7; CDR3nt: TGTGCCAGCAGCCCGACAAAGGGACTAGCGGGAGAGTACGAGCAGTACTTC; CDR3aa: CASSPTKGLAGEYEQYF
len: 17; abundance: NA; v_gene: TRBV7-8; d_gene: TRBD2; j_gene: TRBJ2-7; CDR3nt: TGTGCCAGCAGCTATTCGCGGGGGGGCTCCGCAGGCCACGAGCAGTACTTC; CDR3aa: CASSYSRGGSAGHEQYF
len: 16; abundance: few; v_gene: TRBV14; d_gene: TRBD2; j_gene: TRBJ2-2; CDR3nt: TGTGCCAGCAGCCAAGAAGCGGGACTGAACACCGGGGAGCTGTTTTTT; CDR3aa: CASSQEAGLNTGELFF
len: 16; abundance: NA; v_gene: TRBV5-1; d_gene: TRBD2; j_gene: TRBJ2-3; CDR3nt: TGCGCCAGCAGCTTTAGACTAGCGGGGAGCACAGATACGCAGTATTTT; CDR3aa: CASSFRLAGSTDTQYF
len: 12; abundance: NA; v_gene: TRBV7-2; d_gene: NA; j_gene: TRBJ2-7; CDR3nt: TGTGCCAGCAGCGACGGGAAGGACGAGCAGTACTTC; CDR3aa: CASSDGKDEQYF
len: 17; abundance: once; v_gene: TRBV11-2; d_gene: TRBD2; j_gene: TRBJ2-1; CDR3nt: TGTGCCAGCAGCTTAGTCGGGGGGAGCGGGAGATATCATGAGCAGTTCTTC; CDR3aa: CASSLVGGSGRYHEQFF
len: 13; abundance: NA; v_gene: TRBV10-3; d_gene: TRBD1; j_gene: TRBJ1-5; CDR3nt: TGTGCCATCAGTGAGCAGGGGGATCAGCCCCAGCATTTT; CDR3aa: CAISEQGDQPQHF
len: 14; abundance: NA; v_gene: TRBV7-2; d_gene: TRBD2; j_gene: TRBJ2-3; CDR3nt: TGTGCCAGCAGCCCCAGTTGGGGGGGAGATACGCAGTATTTT; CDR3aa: CASSPSWGGDTQYF
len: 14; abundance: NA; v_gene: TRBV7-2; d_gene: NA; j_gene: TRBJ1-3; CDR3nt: TGTGCCAGCAGCTTACAGGGAGCTGGAAACACCATATATTTT; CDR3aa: CASSLQGAGNTIYF
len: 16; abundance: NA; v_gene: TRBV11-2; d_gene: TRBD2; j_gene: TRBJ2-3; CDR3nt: TGTGCCAGCAGCCCCCGACTAGCGGGGGACACAGATACGCAGTATTTT; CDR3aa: CASSPRLAGDTDTQYF
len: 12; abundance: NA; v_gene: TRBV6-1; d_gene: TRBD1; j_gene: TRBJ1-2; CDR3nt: TGTGCCAGCAGTGGGGACAGCTATGGCTACACCTTC; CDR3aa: CASSGDSYGYTF
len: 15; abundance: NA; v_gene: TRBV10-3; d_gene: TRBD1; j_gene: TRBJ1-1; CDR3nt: TGTGCCATCAGTTCAACCGGGACAGGGGACACTGAAGCTTTCTTT; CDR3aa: CAISSTGTGDTEAFF
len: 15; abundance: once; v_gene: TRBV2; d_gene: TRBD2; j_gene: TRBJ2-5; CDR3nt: TGTGCCAGCAGCCAACTAGCGGGAAAGCAGGGGACCCAGTACTTC; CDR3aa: CASSQLAGKQGTQYF
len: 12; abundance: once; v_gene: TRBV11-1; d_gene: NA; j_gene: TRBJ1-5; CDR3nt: TGTGCCAGCAGCTTGCAGGAGGGTATTCAGCATTTT; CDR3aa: CASSLQEGIQHF
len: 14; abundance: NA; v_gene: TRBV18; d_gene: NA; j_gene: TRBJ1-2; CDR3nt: TGTGCCAGCTCACCTAGTCGCCAGGGACATGGCTACACCTTC; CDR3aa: CASSPSRQGHGYTF
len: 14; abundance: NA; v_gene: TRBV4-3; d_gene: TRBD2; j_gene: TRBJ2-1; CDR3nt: TGCGCCAGCAGCCGACTAGCGGCCTACAATGAGCAGTTCTTC; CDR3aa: CASSRLAAYNEQFF
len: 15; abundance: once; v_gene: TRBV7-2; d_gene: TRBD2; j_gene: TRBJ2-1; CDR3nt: TGTGCCAGCAGCTTAAAGACTAGCGGGGATTTTGAGCAGTTCTTC; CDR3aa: CASSLKTSGDFEQFF
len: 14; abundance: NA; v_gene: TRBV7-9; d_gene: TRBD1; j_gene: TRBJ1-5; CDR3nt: TGTGCCAGCAGTCGGACAGGGGGAAATCAGCCCCAGCATTTT; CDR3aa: CASSRTGGNQPQHF
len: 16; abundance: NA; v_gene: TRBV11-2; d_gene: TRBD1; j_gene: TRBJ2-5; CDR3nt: TGTGCCAGCAGCTTTAACCCGGGACAGGGGATAGAGACCCAGTACTTC; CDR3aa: CASSFNPGQGIETQYF
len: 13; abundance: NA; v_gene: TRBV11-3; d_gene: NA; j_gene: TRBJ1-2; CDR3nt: TGTGCCAGCAGCTTGGCAGAGAACTATGGCTACACCTTC; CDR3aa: CASSLAENYGYTF
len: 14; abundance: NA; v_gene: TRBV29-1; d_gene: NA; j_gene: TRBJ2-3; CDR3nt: TGCAGCGTTGCCCTCCCGCCCAGCGGGGATACGCAGTATTTT; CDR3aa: CSVALPPSGDTQYF
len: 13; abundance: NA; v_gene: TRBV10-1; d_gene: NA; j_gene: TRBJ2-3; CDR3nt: TGCGCCAGCAGTGATCAAAGTCCAGATACGCAGTATTTT; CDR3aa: CASSDQSPDTQYF
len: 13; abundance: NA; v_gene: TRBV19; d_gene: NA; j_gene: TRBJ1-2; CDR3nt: TGTGCCAGTAGTATTGGGGCTAACTATGGCTACACCTTC; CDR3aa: CASSIGANYGYTF
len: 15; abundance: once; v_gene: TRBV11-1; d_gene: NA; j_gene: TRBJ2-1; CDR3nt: TGTGCCAGCAGCTTCTCCGTTGGCCCTTACAATGAGCAGTTCTTC; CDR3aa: CASSFSVGPYNEQFF
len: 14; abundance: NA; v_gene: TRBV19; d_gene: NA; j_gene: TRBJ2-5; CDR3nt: TGTGCCAGTAGCTCCGACGTACTCCAAGAGACCCAGTACTTC; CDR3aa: CASSSDVLQETQYF
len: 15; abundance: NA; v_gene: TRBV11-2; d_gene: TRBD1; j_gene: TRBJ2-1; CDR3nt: TGTGCCAGCAGCTTAAAGGGGGCACCGGGCAATGAGCAGTTCTTC; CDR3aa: CASSLKGAPGNEQFF
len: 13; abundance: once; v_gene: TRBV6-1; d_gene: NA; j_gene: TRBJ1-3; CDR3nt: TGTGCCAGCACTTTGGACAGTGGAAACACCATATATTTT; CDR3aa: CASTLDSGNTIYF
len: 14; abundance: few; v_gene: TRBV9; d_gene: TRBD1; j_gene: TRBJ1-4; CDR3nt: TGTGCCAGCAGCGTAGGACAGGGAGGGGAAAAACTGTTTTTT; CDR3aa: CASSVGQGGEKLFF
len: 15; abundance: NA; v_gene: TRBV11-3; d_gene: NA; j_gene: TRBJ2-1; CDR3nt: TGTGCCAGCAGCTTAGGTTCGGGCACGTACAATGAGCAGTTCTTC; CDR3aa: CASSLGSGTYNEQFF
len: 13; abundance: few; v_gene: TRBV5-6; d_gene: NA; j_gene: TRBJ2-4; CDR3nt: TGTGCCAGCAGCTTTCGAACTAGGAACATTCAGTACTTC; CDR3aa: CASSFRTRNIQYF
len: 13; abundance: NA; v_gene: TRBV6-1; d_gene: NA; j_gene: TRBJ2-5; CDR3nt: TGTGCCAGCAGTGAGGGGAACCAAGAGACCCAGTACTTC; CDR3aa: CASSEGNQETQYF
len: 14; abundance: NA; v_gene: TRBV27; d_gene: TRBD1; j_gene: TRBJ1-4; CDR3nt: TGTGCCAGCAGTCCCTACAGGGGGTATGAAAAACTGTTTTTT; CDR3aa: CASSPYRGYEKLFF
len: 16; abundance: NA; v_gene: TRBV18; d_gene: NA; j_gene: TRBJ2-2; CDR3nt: TGTGCCAGCTCACCACCCGGGACCGTTAACACCGGGGAGCTGTTTTTT; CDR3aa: CASSPPGTVNTGELFF
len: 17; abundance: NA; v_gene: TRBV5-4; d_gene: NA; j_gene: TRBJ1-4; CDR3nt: TGTGCCAGCAGCTTGGAAGGGCCGACGACAACTAATGAAAAACTGTTTTTT; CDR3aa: CASSLEGPTTTNEKLFF
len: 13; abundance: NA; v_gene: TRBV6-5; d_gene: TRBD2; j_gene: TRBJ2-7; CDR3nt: TGTGCCAGCAGTTCCAAAAGCGGGAGCCGGGCCCTCTTC; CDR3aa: CASSSKSGSRALF
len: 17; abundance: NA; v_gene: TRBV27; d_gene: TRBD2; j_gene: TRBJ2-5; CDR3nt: TGTGCCAGCAGTTCCCCTCCTGGCCGGAGGGGAGGGGAGACCCAGTACTTC; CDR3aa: CASSSPPGRRGGETQYF
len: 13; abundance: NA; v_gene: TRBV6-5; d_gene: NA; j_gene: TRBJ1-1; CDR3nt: TGTGCCAGCAGTGCACAGGGAGGGACTGAAGCTTTCTTT; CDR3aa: CASSAQGGTEAFF
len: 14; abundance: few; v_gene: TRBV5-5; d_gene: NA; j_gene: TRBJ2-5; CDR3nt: TGTGCCAGCAGCACAACAGGGAGGAGAGAGACCCAGTACTTC; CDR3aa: CASSTTGRRETQYF
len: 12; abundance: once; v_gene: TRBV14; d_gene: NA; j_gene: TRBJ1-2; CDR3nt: TGTGCCAGCAGCCAAGATTTCTCCCGGGTCACCTTC; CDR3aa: CASSQDFSRVTF
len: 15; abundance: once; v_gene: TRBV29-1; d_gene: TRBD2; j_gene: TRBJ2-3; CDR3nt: TGCAGCGTTGAAGGGGGTAGCGGGAGTTCAGATACGCAGTATTTT; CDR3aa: CSVEGGSGSSDTQYF
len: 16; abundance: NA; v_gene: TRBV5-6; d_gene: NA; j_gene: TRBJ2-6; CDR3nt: TGTGCCAGCAGCTTGGCTTTAGTCTCTGGGGCCAACGTCCTGACTTTC; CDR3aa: CASSLALVSGANVLTF
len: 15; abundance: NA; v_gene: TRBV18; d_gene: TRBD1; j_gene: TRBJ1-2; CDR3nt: TGTGCCAGCTCACCCGATAGGACAGGGAAGTATGGCTACACCTTC; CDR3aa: CASSPDRTGKYGYTF
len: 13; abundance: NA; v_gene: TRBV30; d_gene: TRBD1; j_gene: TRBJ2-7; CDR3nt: TGTGCCCTCGGGACAGGGAGTTCCTACGAGCAGTACTTC; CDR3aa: CALGTGSSYEQYF
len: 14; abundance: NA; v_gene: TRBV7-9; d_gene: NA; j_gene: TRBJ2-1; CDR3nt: TGTGCCAGCAGCTTAGCGGTCTCCTCCAATGAGCAGTTCTTC; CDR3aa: CASSLAVSSNEQFF
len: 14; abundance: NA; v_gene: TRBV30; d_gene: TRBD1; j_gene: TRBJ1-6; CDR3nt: TGTGCCTGGAGCCTTCGACAGGGGACTTCACCCCTCCACTTT; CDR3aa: CAWSLRQGTSPLHF
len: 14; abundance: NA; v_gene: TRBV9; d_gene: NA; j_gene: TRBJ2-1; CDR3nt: TGTGCCAGCAGCGTAGCTTCAGGGTGGAATGAGCAGTTCTTC; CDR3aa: CASSVASGWNEQFF
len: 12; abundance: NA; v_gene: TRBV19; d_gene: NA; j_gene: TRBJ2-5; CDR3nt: TGTGCCACCGGGACGTTTGGGGAGACCCAGTACTTC; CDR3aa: CATGTFGETQYF
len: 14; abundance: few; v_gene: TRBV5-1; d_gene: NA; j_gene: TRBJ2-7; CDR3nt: TGCGCCAGCAGCCCCGGGACCCACCCAACCGAGCAGTACTTC; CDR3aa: CASSPGTHPTEQYF
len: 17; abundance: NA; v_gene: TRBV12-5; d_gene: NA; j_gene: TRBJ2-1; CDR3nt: TGTGCTAGTGGTTTGGCCCGGTCGGCCCAAGATTACAATGAGCAGTTCTTC; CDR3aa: CASGLARSAQDYNEQFF
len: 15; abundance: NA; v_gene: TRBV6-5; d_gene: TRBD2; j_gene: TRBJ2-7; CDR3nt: TGTGCCAGCAGGTCGGGACTAGCGATTCCCTACGAGCAGTACTTC; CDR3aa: CASRSGLAIPYEQYF
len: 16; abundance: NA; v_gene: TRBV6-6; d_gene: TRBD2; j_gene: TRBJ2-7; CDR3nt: TGTGCCAGCAGTTACTCGACCCGGACTAGCCCCTACGAGCAGTACTTC; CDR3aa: CASSYSTRTSPYEQYF
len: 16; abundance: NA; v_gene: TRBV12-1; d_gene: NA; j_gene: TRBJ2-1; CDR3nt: TGTGCCAGCAGCTTTGCAGGACTAGCGGTCCACAATGAGCAGTTCTTC; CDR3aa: CASSFAGLAVHNEQFF